This entry lists 5 T cell receptor beta chains sequenced from one sample in a study of response to subunit inactivated influenza vaccine. MiXCR was run by TCRdb on the RT-PCR reads, yielding one entry per CDR3 protein. The sample has 550,000 to 600,000 distinct CDR3 sequences; about an eighth are singletons. The starting material was PBMCs from blood, obtained on the day of vaccination. The source of these receptors is a man aged 50-59 years who received an inactivated influenza vaccine.

The CDR3 loop is CASSPDVRIRGSEKLFF. The DNA of the CDR3 is TGTGCCAGCAGCCCCGACGTCCGGATCAGGGGTTCTGAAAAACTGTTTTTT. This sequence joins TRBV27 and TRBJ1-4; TRBD1 might be the D (6 bases). V lost 6 bases and J lost 7, with 24 bases in between. The length of the CDR3 is 17 residues. Germline lookup yields CDR1 MNHEY and CDR2 SMNVEV (reference sequence). Full variable domain (outside the CDR3, taken from reference TRBV27 and TRBJ1-4): EAQVTQNPRYLITVTGKKLTVTCSQNMNHEYMSWYRQDPGLGLRQIYYSMNVEVTDKGDVPEGYKVSRKEKRNFPLILESPSPNQTSLYFCASSPDVRIRGSEKLFFGSGTQLSVL.

This clonotype was seen ten or more times. The CDR3 spells CASSPIDRAGELFF. The CDR3 DNA reads TGTGCCAGCAGCCCAATCGACAGGGCCGGGGAGCTGTTTTTT. The gene calls are TRBV3-1 and TRBJ2-2; the match to TRBD1 covers 7 bases. Germline trimming cut 4 bases from V and 6 bases from J; bases unmatched to any gene: 5. The CDR3 is 14 residues long. Germline V gene lookup returns CDR1 LGHDT and CDR2 YNNKEL (reference sequence).

This clonotype was counted ten times or more. The chain has TRBV7-9 and TRBJ2-7; D perhaps matches TRBD2 (6 bases). Germline CDR1 is SEHNR and CDR2 is FQNEAQ (reference sequence). V lost 4 bases and J 0 bases, leaving 16 bases between the germline ends. The CDR3 is 16 residues long. The CDR3 loop is CASSWFGTGSSYEQYF. The DNA for the CDR3 is TGTGCCAGCAGCTGGTTTGGGACTGGAAGCTCCTACGAGCAGTACTTC.

The rearrangement joins TRBV6-5 to TRBJ2-1; possibly TRBD1 or TRBD2 for D (5 bases each). CDR1 MNHEY and CDR2 SVGAGI come from the germline V gene. The germline V and J ends were trimmed by 5 bases and 2 bases, with 16 bases remaining between them. This CDR3 comprises 16 residues. The CDR3 protein is CASSHGTALAYNEQFF. Here the CDR3 DNA reads TGTGCCAGCAGTCACGGGACCGCACTAGCCTACAATGAGCAGTTCTTC.

The V call is TRBV4-3, the J call TRBJ2-5; TRBD1 matches at 7 bases. V shed 8 bases and J 3 bases; nucleotides not matched to a gene: 12. The CDR3 consists of 15 residues. Germline V gene sequence: CDR1 LGHNA, CDR2 YSLEER. The chain's CDR3 is CASASPRDRKETQYF. The CDR3 bases are TGCGCCAGCGCCAGTCCCCGGGACAGAAAAGAGACCCAGTACTTC.